The 27 T cell receptor beta chains given below trace back to one sample, sequenced in a study of patients and donors after allogeneic stem cell transplantation. Each CDR3 protein is one row after TCRdb ran MiXCR on the RT-PCR reads. The sample holds roughly 940,000 distinct CDR3 sequences, 15% to 20% seen once. The material sequenced was blood, either unsorted or a sorted T cell fraction (not recorded which). The receptors come from a human donor who was either an allogeneic HSCT recipient or a stem cell or donor lymphocyte infusion donor (not recorded which). It is not recorded whose cells these are; they may come from a transplant donor.

The chain couples TRBV7-9 to TRBJ2-5; TRBD2 matches 14 bases. Losses at the gene ends were 5 bases for V and 13 bases for J; bases not matched to a gene: 9. The CDR3 sequence is 14 residues long. Germline values: CDR1 SEHNR, CDR2 FQNEAQ (reference sequence). CDR3 in DNA: TGTGCCAGCAGCCCGCAGACTAGCGGGAGGGAGTGGTACTTC. Protein: CASSPQTSGREWYF.

This rearrangement joins TRBV20-1 to TRBJ2-3; a weak D match, TRBD1 (6 bases). Between the trimmed V and J ends, which lost 6 bases and 2 bases, there was a span of 21 bases. CDR1 DFQATT and CDR2 SNEGSKA come from the germline V gene (reference sequence). This CDR3 comprises 16 residues. In nucleotides, the CDR3 is TGCAGTGCAGAGCTAGGGGGAAGGGTTAACACAGATACGCAGTATTTT. Protein: CSAELGGRVNTDTQYF.

This clonotype was counted between two and nine times. V gene TRBV19 combines with J gene TRBJ2-1, with a weak D call TRBD1 (6 bases). CDR1 LNHDA and CDR2 SQIVND come from the germline V gene (reference sequence). V was cut by 5 bases and J by 9 bases, with 20 bases left in between. The CDR3 length is 15 residues. The DNA of the CDR3 is TGTGCCAGTAGTGGCACGACAGGTCCCTTCAGTGAGCAGTTCTTC. Its protein is CASSGTTGPFSEQFF. The full variable domain, with the rest looked up from reference TRBV19 and TRBJ2-1, is DGGITQSPKYLFRKEGQNVTLSCEQNLNHDAMYWYRQDPGQGLRLIYYSQIVNDFQKGDIAEGYSVSREKKESFPLTVTSAQKNPTAFYLCASSGTTGPFSEQFFGPGTRLTVL.

This rearrangement joins TRBV4-2 to TRBJ1-1, with D possibly TRBD1 on 5 matching bases. The germline V gene has CDR1 LGHNA and CDR2 YNFKEQ. CDR3 length equals 14 residues. V was shortened by 6 bases and J by 2 bases, with 13 bases between the two germline ends. The CDR3 sequence is CASSHRQSNTEAFF. The CDR3 coding sequence is TGTGCCAGCAGTCATAGACAGAGTAACACTGAAGCTTTCTTT.

Here the CDR3 reads CASRQVSNQPQHF. The CDR3 DNA follows: TGTGCCAGCAGACAGGTTAGCAATCAGCCCCAGCATTTT. This sequence joins TRBV6-1 and TRBJ1-5; D is possibly TRBD1 (5 bases). CDR1 is MNHNS, CDR2 SASEGT, per germline. The CDR3 is made up of 13 amino acids. V was trimmed by 6 bases and J by 0 bases, leaving 6 bases between them.

The chain employs TRBV20-1 and TRBJ1-1, with 9 bases identical to TRBD1. Germline CDR1 is DFQATT and CDR2 is SNEGSKA (reference sequence). The junction had 8 bases not matched to a gene; V was cut back by 2 bases and J by 1 base. CDR3 length: 16 residues. The CDR3 protein is CSARRLTTGGNTEAFF. The CDR3 nucleotides read TGCAGTGCTAGACGCCTAACGACAGGGGGGAACACTGAAGCTTTCTTT.

In its sample, this clonotype was seen a few times. The chain is built from TRBV12-3 or TRBV12-4 and TRBJ1-4; D gene unclear. The CDR3 length is 16 residues. The ends were cut back, 6 bases at V and 2 bases at J, with 16 bases in the middle. The CDR3 loop reads CASSPGPRATNEKLFF. For the CDR3, the DNA is TGTGCCAGCAGCCCCGGACCCCGGGCGACTAATGAAAAACTGTTTTTT.

J is TRBJ1-2 and V is TRBV12-3 or TRBV12-4; tentative D call: TRBD1 (6 bases). This CDR3 has 14 residues. Trimming cost V 7 bases and J 6 bases, with 18 bases left between them. CDR3 loop: CASILSTGKNGYTF. In DNA, the CDR3 is TGTGCCAGCATTCTCTCCACAGGGAAAAATGGCTACACCTTC.

This clonotype was counted a few times. This chain uses TRBV7-9 with TRBJ2-1; possibly TRBD1 for D (5 bases). The CDR3 has 15 residues. Trimming shortened V by 1 base and J by 4 bases, and 11 bases separated the two germline ends. Germline V CDR1 and CDR2: SEHNR, FQNEAQ (reference sequence). CDR3 nucleotides: TGTGCCAGCAGCTTAGTCACAGGAGAATACAATGAGCAGTTCTTC. Amino acids: CASSLVTGEYNEQFF.

This chain links TRBV5-1 with TRBJ2-1; no definite D call. CDR1 is SGHRS and CDR2 is YFSETQ in the germline V gene. Trimming took off 0 bases at V and 4 bases at J, with 11 bases between the two ends. This CDR3 spans 15 amino acids. CDR3 nucleotide sequence: TGCGCCAGCAGCTTGGGGAGCCAAATGTACAATGAGCAGTTCTTC. It codes for CASSLGSQMYNEQFF. Complete variable domain (other parts from reference TRBV5-1 and TRBJ2-1): KAGVTQTPRYLIKTRGQQVTLSCSPISGHRSVSWYQQTPGQGLQFLFEYFSETQRNKGNFPGRFSGRQFSNSRSEMNVSTLELGDSALYLCASSLGSQMYNEQFFGPGTRLTVL.

Only a few counts were recorded for this clonotype. The V and J genes are TRBV5-1 and TRBJ2-5; TRBD1 might be the D (5 bases). V lost 4 bases to trimming and J lost 4 bases, with 20 bases between them. This CDR3 region has 16 residues. Germline-derived CDR1 and CDR2 are SGHRS and YFSETQ. CDR3 nucleotide sequence: TGCGCCAGCAGCGAACCCTACAGGACCCCTCCAGAGACCCAGTACTTC. It specifies CASSEPYRTPPETQYF.

V is TRBV20-1 and J is TRBJ1-1; 9 positions match TRBD1. The CDR3 contains 11 residues. The germline V gene has CDR1 DFQATT and CDR2 SNEGSKA (reference sequence). The CDR3 sequence: CHDRGMIEAFF. The CDR3 nucleotides are TGCCACGACAGGGGGATGATAGAAGCTTTCTTT.

This clonotype was seen a handful of times. As DNA, the CDR3 is TGTGCCAGCAGCTTGGATCTAGCGGCGTCCTACAATGAGCAGTTCTTC. Encoded protein: CASSLDLAASYNEQFF. This rearrangement joins TRBV5-4 to TRBJ2-1; 7 bases line up with TRBD2. The CDR3 contains 16 residues. Germline values: CDR1 SGHNT, CDR2 YYREEE (reference sequence). Trimming at V came to 0 bases and at J to 1 base, leaving 4 bases not matched to a gene.

This clonotype turned up a few times. V and J are TRBV6-4 and TRBJ1-5, with unresolved D. In germline, CDR1 is MRHNA, CDR2 SNTAGT. CDR3 length: 14 residues. Trimming removed 8 bases at V and 2 bases at J, with 13 bases between. CDR3 sequence (DNA): TGTGCCAGCCCCTTGGGTAGGGGCAATCAGCCCCAGCATTTT. Its translation is CASPLGRGNQPQHF.

This clonotype was observed a few times. This chain joins TRBV15 and TRBJ2-7; D unresolved. The CDR3 totals 15 residues. CDR1 is LNHNV and CDR2 is YYDKDF in the germline V gene (reference sequence). Trimming stripped 2 bases from V and 8 bases from J, with 19 bases between. CDR3 nucleotide sequence: TGTGCCACCAGCAGACCCGGTAAATCCTTTCTCCAGCAGTACTTC. The encoded protein is CATSRPGKSFLQQYF.

The chain is built from TRBV15 and TRBJ2-3; D unresolved. This CDR3 contains 15 residues. CDR1 and CDR2 (germline): LNHNV, YYDKDF (reference sequence). Deletions cut 0 bases from V and 2 bases from J, with 9 bases between. The CDR3 coding sequence is TGTGCCACCAGCAGAGATCTAGGAGACACAGATACGCAGTATTTT. It is translated as CATSRDLGDTDTQYF.

This chain joins TRBV12-3 or TRBV12-4 and TRBJ2-3; 7 nucleotides agree with TRBD2. The CDR3 runs to 14 residues. With 3 bases clipped from V and 5 bases from J, the junction kept 5 bases outside the gene matches. The CDR3 spells CASSLGGMGDTQYF. DNA of the CDR3: TGTGCCAGCAGTTTGGGAGGGATGGGAGATACGCAGTATTTT.

CDR3 protein: CASSQDIGSVYRVNQPQHF. DNA of the CDR3: TGCGCCAGCAGCCAAGATATCGGGTCTGTGTACAGGGTCAATCAGCCCCAGCATTTT. The rearrangement links TRBV4-1 to TRBJ1-5; a possible D gene is TRBD1 (6 bases). The V end was cut by 0 bases, the J end by 3 bases, with 21 bases between. The CDR3 covers 19 residues. The germline V gene has CDR1 MGHRA and CDR2 YSYEKL.

This clonotype was observed a few times. The chain links TRBV24-1 to TRBJ2-2; D perhaps matches TRBD1 (6 bases). Trimming removed 9 bases from V and 0 bases from J, with 10 bases in between. Germline V lookup: CDR1 KGHDR, CDR2 SFDVKD. This CDR3 has 14 residues. Here the CDR3 DNA reads TGTGCCACCGAGGACAGCTCGAACACCGGGGAGCTGTTTTTT. Protein: CATEDSSNTGELFF.

The rearrangement uses TRBV6-5 and TRBJ1-1, with 8 bases lining up with TRBD1. Germline loops: CDR1 MNHEY, CDR2 SVGAGI. This CDR3 has 15 amino acids. The trim removed 4 bases at V and 6 bases at J, leaving 10 bases unmatched. This chain's CDR3 is CASSSRRGRLAEAFF. CDR3 nucleotide sequence: TGTGCCAGCAGTTCGCGCAGGGGGCGCTTGGCTGAAGCTTTCTTT.

This chain uses TRBV19 with TRBJ2-2; 12 nucleotides match TRBD2. The CDR3 contains 14 residues. V was clipped by 4 bases and J by 7 bases; unmatched bases: 1. CDR1 LNHDA and CDR2 SQIVND come from the germline V gene (reference sequence). CDR3 nucleotides: TGTGCCAGTAGTAAACTAGCGGGAGGCGGGGAGCTGTTTTTT. This translates into CASSKLAGGGELFF.

The chain links TRBV5-1 to TRBJ1-3; no clear D gene. The germline V and J ends were trimmed by 0 bases and 0 bases, with 7 bases remaining between them. CDR3 length: 15 residues. Germline CDR1 is SGHRS and CDR2 is YFSETQ. The CDR3 here is CASSLDILSGNTIYF. As DNA, the CDR3 is TGCGCCAGCAGCTTGGACATCCTCTCTGGAAACACCATATATTTT.

This clonotype was detected a few times. The chain is built from TRBV24-1 and TRBJ2-5; D gene unclear. V was cut by 5 bases and J by 7 bases, with 10 bases left in between. CDR3 length equals 12 residues. Germline V gene sequence: CDR1 KGHDR, CDR2 SFDVKD. The CDR3 nucleotides read TGTGCCACCAGTGCCCAAGGGTTGACCCAGTACTTC. Amino acids: CATSAQGLTQYF.

The chain joins TRBV24-1 to TRBJ1-5, with a weak D call TRBD1 (5 bases). With 6 bases removed from V and 2 bases from J, the gap between germline ends came to 16 bases. Germline V gene data show CDR1 as KGHDR and CDR2 as SFDVKD. The CDR3 runs to 16 residues. The CDR3 spells CATSPRGTGGNQPQHF. The DNA for the CDR3 is TGTGCCACCAGTCCTCGTGGGACCGGGGGCAATCAGCCCCAGCATTTT.

V gene TRBV9 combines with J gene TRBJ2-5; 8 nucleotides line up with TRBD1. The CDR3 has 14 residues. V lost 4 bases to trimming and J lost 5 bases; unmatched junction nucleotides: 7. Looked up from germline, CDR1 is SGDLS and CDR2 is YYNGEE. This chain's CDR3 is CASSSRQGRETQYF. The CDR3 DNA is TGTGCCAGCAGCTCCCGACAGGGGAGGGAGACCCAGTACTTC.

The chain joins TRBV7-9 to TRBJ2-1, with a weak D call TRBD1 (5 bases). The CDR3 is made up of 13 amino acids. Trimming removed 8 bases from V and 4 bases from J, with 12 bases in between. Germline-derived CDR1 and CDR2 are SEHNR and FQNEAQ (reference sequence). CDR3 sequence (DNA): TGTGCCAGCTGGGATGCAGGGTACAATGAGCAGTTCTTC. It yields the protein CASWDAGYNEQFF.

V and J are TRBV18 and TRBJ1-3, with TRBD1 as a possible D gene (5 bases). The CDR3 sequence is 16 residues long. The V gene lost 6 bases and the J gene lost 0 bases, with 15 bases spanning the gap. Germline loops: CDR1 KGHSH, CDR2 LQKENI. The CDR3 is CASSFRQRHSGNTIYF. The CDR3 region has the DNA TGTGCCAGCTCGTTCAGACAGCGACACTCTGGAAACACCATATATTTT.